These T cell receptor beta chains were read from a single sample in a study of T cell responses to AZD1222 COVID-19 vaccine. Using immunoSEQ multiplex PCR, the repertoire was profiled, and TCRdb retains in-frame clones only, with some absent. The table has roughly 77,000 clones, under 95% seen once. Sequenced here: peripheral blood, sampled on day 0 of MenACWY control vaccination. The receptor source for this set is an adult in good health. The CDR3 runs from the conserved cysteine through the conserved F or W. A D gene is named only where the DNA matches it firmly. Size tells how often a clone was seen (once, few, many) or the class of an expanded clone, and some rows leave it out.

TRBJ1-4 | once | 15 | TRBV2 | NA | CASTLGPSKSEKLFF | TGTGCCAGCACGTTGGGACCATCAAAGAGCGAAAAACTGTTTTTT
TRBJ1-4 | NA | 14 | TRBV6-5 | TRBD1 | CASSKDRVGEKLFF | TGTGCCAGCAGCAAAGACAGGGTGGGTGAAAAACTGTTTTTT
TRBJ2-7 | NA | 11 | TRBV6-4 | NA | CASSSVYEQYF | TGTGCCAGCAGTTCAGTCTACGAGCAGTACTTC
TRBJ2-7 | NA | 16 | TRBV6-6 | NA | CASSPGGGGGTYEQYF | TGTGCCAGCAGCCCAGGAGGCGGAGGGGGAACCTACGAGCAGTACTTC
TRBJ1-6 | NA | 15 | TRBV28 | NA | CASRGGSVYNSPLHF | TGTGCCAGCAGGGGGGGATCTGTCTATAATTCACCCCTCCACTTT
TRBJ2-2 | NA | 12 | TRBV19 | NA | CASSIAAGELFF | TGTGCCAGTAGTATAGCTGCCGGGGAGCTGTTTTTT
TRBJ2-1 | once | 15 | TRBV18 | NA | CASSPPLSSYNEQFF | TGTGCCAGCTCACCACCGCTGAGCTCCTACAATGAGCAGTTCTTC
TRBJ2-5 | NA | 14 | TRBV2 | TRBD1 | CASNWDRGEETQYF | TGTGCCAGCAATTGGGACAGGGGTGAAGAGACCCAGTACTTC
TRBJ2-1 | NA | 16 | TRBV9 | TRBD1 | CASSVSAQGARNEQFF | TGTGCCAGCAGCGTTAGTGCGCAGGGGGCACGGAATGAGCAGTTCTTC
TRBJ2-5 | NA | 15 | TRBV7-2 | TRBD2 | CASSATSGGYETQYF | TGTGCCAGCAGCGCGACTAGCGGGGGGTACGAGACCCAGTACTTC
TRBJ2-7 | NA | 15 | TRBV24-1 | TRBD1 | CATSDSGQGLYEQYF | TGTGCCACCAGTGATTCCGGACAGGGCCTCTACGAGCAGTACTTC
TRBJ1-6 | NA | 14 | TRBV3-1/TRBV3-2 | TRBD1 | CASSRDRGHSPLHF | TGTGCCAGCAGCCGGGACAGGGGTCATTCACCCCTCCACTTT
TRBJ1-5 | NA | 17 | TRBV28 | TRBD1 | CASSGPGQGYSNQPQHF | TGTGCCAGCAGTGGCCCTGGACAGGGGTATAGCAATCAGCCCCAGCATTTT
TRBJ1-1 | NA | 15 | TRBV7-6 | NA | CASSSGRAPNTEAFF | TGTGCCAGCAGCTCCGGGAGGGCCCCGAACACTGAAGCTTTCTTT
TRBJ1-2 | few | 11 | TRBV30 | NA | CARDTENGYTF | TGTGCCCGAGACACCGAAAATGGCTACACCTTC
TRBJ1-1 | NA | 16 | TRBV27 | NA | CASSFSGRPLSTEAFF | TGTGCCAGCAGCTTCTCGGGTCGACCTCTGAGCACTGAAGCTTTCTTT
TRBJ2-3 | NA | 17 | TRBV10-1 | TRBD1 | CASSERRDRGITDTQYF | TGCGCCAGCAGTGAGCGCCGGGACAGGGGCATCACAGATACGCAGTATTTT
TRBJ1-3 | once | 15 | TRBV6-5 | NA | CASTEDRISGNTIYF | TGTGCCAGCACCGAAGATAGGATTTCTGGAAACACCATATATTTT
TRBJ1-4 | NA | 15 | TRBV28 | NA | CASSLQTDANEKLFF | TGTGCCAGCAGTTTACAGACAGACGCAAATGAAAAACTGTTTTTT
TRBJ2-1 | NA | 11 | TRBV6-2/TRBV6-3 | NA | CASSYAGEQFF | TGTGCCAGCAGTTACGCGGGGGAGCAGTTCTTC
TRBJ1-6 | NA | 16 | TRBV5-4 | TRBD1 | CASSSLDRALNSPLHF | TGTGCCAGCAGCTCCCTGGACAGGGCCCTAAATTCACCCCTCCACTTT
TRBJ2-3 | NA | 15 | TRBV2 | NA | CASSEAGTGTDTQYF | TGTGCCAGCAGTGAAGCGGGGACTGGCACAGATACGCAGTATTTT
TRBJ1-2 | NA | 16 | TRBV18 | TRBD1 | CASSPPSVQGGYGYTF | TGTGCCAGCTCCCCACCCTCCGTCCAGGGGGGTTATGGCTACACCTTC
TRBJ1-5 | NA | 12 | TRBV20-1 | NA | CSASPGVQPQHF | TGCAGTGCTAGTCCCGGGGTCCAGCCCCAGCATTTT
TRBJ2-5 | NA | 14 | TRBV28 | NA | CASSPPGAGETQYF | TGTGCCAGCAGTCCCCCCGGGGCGGGAGAGACCCAGTACTTC
TRBJ1-4 | NA | 15 | TRBV5-1 | NA | CASSLVAAPDEKLFF | TGCGCCAGCAGCTTGGTGGCCGCCCCGGATGAAAAACTGTTTTTT
TRBJ1-5 | NA | 15 | TRBV3-1/TRBV3-2 | TRBD1 | CASSQAGQPNQPQHF | TGTGCCAGCAGCCAAGCGGGACAGCCCAATCAGCCCCAGCATTTT
TRBJ2-1 | NA | 13 | TRBV15 | NA | CATSRGGYNEQFF | TGTGCCACCAGCAGGGGAGGATACAATGAGCAGTTCTTC
TRBJ1-5 | NA | 16 | TRBV2 | NA | CASSESGGDSNQPQHF | TGTGCCAGCAGTGAATCGGGGGGGGATAGCAATCAGCCCCAGCATTTT
TRBJ2-7 | NA | 15 | TRBV7-8 | TRBD1 | CASSPNDRGFYEQYF | TGTGCCAGCAGCCCCAATGACAGGGGTTTCTACGAGCAGTACTTC
TRBJ1-1 | NA | 18 | TRBV12-5 | TRBD1 | CASGLETGTGKLGTEAFF | TGTGCTAGTGGTTTGGAAACCGGGACAGGGAAGTTGGGGACTGAAGCTTTCTTT
TRBJ2-2 | NA | 17 | TRBV3-1/TRBV3-2 | TRBD1 | CASNGVTGMMGTGELFF | TGTGCCAGCAACGGGGTGACAGGGATGATGGGAACCGGGGAGCTGTTTTTT
TRBJ1-4 | NA | 14 | TRBV10-2 | TRBD1 | CASSTTGVDEKLFF | TGCGCCAGCAGTACCACAGGGGTTGATGAAAAACTGTTTTTT
TRBJ1-6 | NA | 16 | TRBV5-6 | TRBD1 | CASSLWAGQGNSPLHF | TGTGCCAGCAGCCTCTGGGCGGGACAGGGGAATTCACCCCTCCACTTT
TRBJ2-5 | NA | 13 | TRBV20-1 | NA | CSASVGGRETQYF | TGCAGTGCTAGTGTTGGGGGGCGAGAGACCCAGTACTTC
TRBJ2-1 | NA | 18 | TRBV6-2/TRBV6-3 | TRBD2 | CASSYPPSASGTYNEQFF | TGTGCCAGCAGTTACCCGCCGTCCGCTAGCGGGACCTACAATGAGCAGTTCTTC
TRBJ2-1 | once | 16 | TRBV15 | NA | CATSREWQGGINEQFF | TGTGCCACCAGCAGAGAATGGCAAGGAGGGATCAATGAGCAGTTCTTC
TRBJ2-2 | NA | 14 | TRBV7-9 | TRBD2 | CASSSSGRAGELFF | TGTGCCAGCAGCTCTAGCGGGAGGGCCGGGGAGCTGTTTTTT
TRBJ2-1 | NA | 11 | TRBV9 | TRBD2 | CASRGDNEQFF | TGTGCCAGCCGGGGGGACAATGAGCAGTTCTTC
TRBJ1-4 | NA | 13 | TRBV2 | NA | CASRVWGIEKLFF | TGTGCCAGCAGGGTCTGGGGGATTGAAAAACTGTTTTTT
TRBJ1-1 | NA | 16 | TRBV18 | NA | CASSPSRGWGDTEAFF | TGTGCCAGCTCACCCTCACGGGGTTGGGGGGACACTGAAGCTTTCTTT